The TCR beta chain under discussion was sequenced for a study of identical twins. CDR1 is SGHRS and CDR2 is YFSETQ in the germline V gene. V shed 1 base and J 8 bases; nucleotides not matched to a gene: 7. The CDR3 has 16 residues. In its sample, this clonotype was seen many times. TCRdb reprocessed the 5' RACE reads via MiXCR and lists one record per CDR3 protein. The table has approximately 680,000 distinct CDR3 sequences, around 7.5% seen once. A further study also used this sample, focusing on yellow fever vaccine responses in identical twins.

The receptor was derived from a woman between 18 and 29 years old in good health. The chain uses TRBV5-1 and TRBJ2-1; 12 nucleotides agree with TRBD2. The sample was PBMCs. The CDR3 nucleotides read TGCGCCAGCAGCTTGTATCCTAGCGGGGGGGCCGATGAGCAGTTCTTC. Amino acids: CASSLYPSGGADEQFF.